The 4 T cell receptor beta chains reported below all come from one sample, sequenced in a study of control samples from healthy donors and cancer patients. This table comes from immunoSEQ multiplex PCR, and its TCRdb copy is limited to in-frame clones, with some not included. This repertoire shows about 140,000 clones, roughly nine tenths found once; its top ten account for approximately 9.4%. The sequencing input was blood. All receptors derive from a woman in her 30s in good health.

The chain couples TRBV2 to TRBJ1-2; D uncertain. Germline CDR1 SNHLY, CDR2 FYNNEI. The CDR3 extends over 15 amino acids. Trimming took off 0 bases at V and 4 bases at J, with 12 bases between the two ends. The CDR3 DNA reads as TGTGCCAGCAGTGAAGCGGGAAGGGCAGCCTATGGCTACACCTTC. Encoded protein: CASSEAGRAAYGYTF. Complete variable domain (other parts from reference TRBV2 and TRBJ1-2): EPEVTQTPSHQVTQMGQEVILRCVPISNHLYFYWYRQILGQKVEFLVSFYNNEISEKSEIFDDQFSVERPDGSNFTLKIRSTKLEDSAMYFCASSEAGRAAYGYTFGSGTRLTVV.

V usage is TRBV3-1 (or the pseudogene TRBV3-2) and J usage is TRBJ1-4; tentatively, D is TRBD1 (5 bases). The V gene lost 1 base and the J gene lost 8 bases, with 14 bases spanning the gap. The CDR3 has 15 residues. CDR1 is LGHDT, CDR2 YNNKEL, per germline (reference sequence). Here the CDR3 reads CASSQGRGEREKLFF. As DNA, the CDR3 is TGTGCCAGCAGCCAAGGACGGGGGGAGAGGGAAAAACTGTTTTTT.

The sample holds a few counts of this clone. The chain links TRBV30 to TRBJ2-7, with D perhaps TRBD2 (5 bases). This CDR3 is built from 15 residues. The germline V gene has CDR1 GTSNPN and CDR2 SVGIG (reference sequence). Between the trimmed V and J ends, which lost 0 bases and 3 bases, there was a span of 15 bases. CDR3 protein: CAWSVQGGTLYEQYF. The CDR3 nucleotides read TGTGCCTGGAGTGTACAAGGAGGCACCCTCTACGAGCAGTACTTC.

The rearrangement uses TRBV6-4 and TRBJ2-7, with 16 bases that match TRBD2. Germline trimming cut 0 bases from V and 5 bases from J; bases unmatched to any gene: 10. Germline CDR1 is MRHNA and CDR2 is SNTAGT. There are 19 residues in the CDR3. The CDR3 nucleotides are TGTGCCAGCAGTGACTCTAAGGGACTAGCGGGAGGGCCTATGAACGAGCAGTACTTC. This gives the protein CASSDSKGLAGGPMNEQYF.